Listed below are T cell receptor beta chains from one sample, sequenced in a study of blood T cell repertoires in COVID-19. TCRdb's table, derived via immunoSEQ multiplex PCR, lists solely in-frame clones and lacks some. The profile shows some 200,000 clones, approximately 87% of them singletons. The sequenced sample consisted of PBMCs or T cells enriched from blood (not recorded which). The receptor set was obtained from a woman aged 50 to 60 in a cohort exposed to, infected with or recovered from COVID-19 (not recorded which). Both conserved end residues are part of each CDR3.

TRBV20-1	CSASRTGDIWSKLFF
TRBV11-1	CASSLRKKRADNEQFF
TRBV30	CAWSGVDGMQFF
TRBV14	CASSGHSEQYF
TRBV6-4	CASSPGTDPNNEQFF
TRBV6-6	CASSGSGQGWNEQYF
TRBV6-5	CASSSTGLSTEAFF
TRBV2	CASSVDSSNYGYTF
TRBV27	CASSIKGQGIEQYF
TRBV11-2	CALTPGNLSYNEQFF
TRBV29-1	CSVHPRFYNEQFF
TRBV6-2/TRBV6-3	CASSTFLAGGPRTDTQYF
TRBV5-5	CASSFLTTVDNSPLHF
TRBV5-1	CASSTFGLAGGETQYF
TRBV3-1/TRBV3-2	CASSQRPGGNEQFF
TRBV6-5	CASTRTGVYNEQFF
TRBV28	CASSLYRRGAGTEAFF
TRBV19	CAGSIGQMNTEAFF
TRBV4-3	CASSQVDSSTDTQYF
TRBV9	CASSVVSSGGAGTDTQYF
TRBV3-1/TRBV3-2	CASSQDTGPGGTEAFF
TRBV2	CASSGTGGSEAFF
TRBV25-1	CASSKPYEQYF
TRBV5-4	CASSLEGRGQSPLHF
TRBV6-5	CASTTGQGTYEQYF
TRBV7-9	CASKNRGFDTGELFF
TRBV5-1	CASSLEGFGNSPLHF
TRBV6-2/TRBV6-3	CASSSLRDSQETQYF
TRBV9	CASQFQNTGELFF
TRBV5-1	CASSYTGTGSTDTQYF
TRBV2	CATLVGRTEAFF
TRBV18	CASSPPRTGELFF
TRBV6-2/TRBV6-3	CASSPPLGELFF
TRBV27	CASSFTTTIQGRRTDTQYF
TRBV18	CASSFSSRDRGTDTQYF
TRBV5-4	CASSSRSPTEAFF
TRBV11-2	CASSFGGSSFSYNEQFF
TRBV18	CASSPQAGATNEQFF
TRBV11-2	CASSLDVKGGSGELFF
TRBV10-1	CASSDGTGESPLHF
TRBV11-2	CASSLVQGGTEQFF
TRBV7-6	CASSRVDEKLFF
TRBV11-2	CASSVSIRGTPSGQPQHF
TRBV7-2	CASSPGMNTEAFF
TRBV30	CAWSRTGKNSGNTIYF
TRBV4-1	CASSQGYTVETQYF
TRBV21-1	CASSKARLAGGETQYF
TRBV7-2	CASSLKAGPLSGNTIYF
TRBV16	CASSQSWDRVSQPQHF
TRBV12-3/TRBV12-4	CASSNRVIQPQHF
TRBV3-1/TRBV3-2	CASSQPGTRGLAGADRGEQFF
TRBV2	CACLGSGYTF